The 8 T cell receptor beta chains below come from one sample, sequenced in a study of Ad26.COV2.S vaccination and SARS-CoV-2 variants. Produced via immunoSEQ multiplex PCR; TCRdb's table is partial and in-frame only. The sample consists of about half a million clones, 89% of them appearing once. The sample's treatment: approximately 18 received Ad26.COV2.S at low or high dose, single or two shots; several received placebo; per-sample allocation not given. At day 63 after the first vaccine or placebo injection, samples were drawn. The sequencing here drew on peripheral blood, taken in a trial of Ad26.COV2.S vaccine versus placebo. The receptors shown here come from a person between 18 and 65 years old who received the Ad26.COV2.S COVID-19 vaccine or a placebo.

V gene TRBV30 combines with J gene TRBJ2-4; no reliable D call. This CDR3 has 15 residues. The germline V and J ends were trimmed by 2 bases and 0 bases, with 11 bases remaining between them. Per germline, CDR1 GTSNPN and CDR2 SVGIG (reference sequence). Here the CDR3 reads CAWSPRNLAKNIQYF. The CDR3, as DNA: TGTGCCTGGAGTCCACGGAACTTAGCCAAAAACATTCAGTACTTC.

This clone is a singleton in its sample. This chain connects TRBV5-1 to TRBJ1-4; TRBD1 matches 7 bases. There are 14 residues in the CDR3. Unmatched junction bases numbered 3, after V lost 7 bases and J lost 0 bases. Per the germline V gene, CDR1 is SGHRS and CDR2 is YFSETQ. CDR3 region: CASAQGATNEKLFF. DNA for the CDR3: TGCGCCAGCGCGCAGGGGGCAACTAATGAAAAACTGTTTTTT. Together with reference TRBV5-1 and TRBJ1-4, the CDR3 gives the full variable domain: KAGVTQTPRYLIKTRGQQVTLSCSPISGHRSVSWYQQTPGQGLQFLFEYFSETQRNKGNFPGRFSGRQFSNSRSEMNVSTLELGDSALYLCASAQGATNEKLFFGSGTQLSVL.

In this sample, this clone turned up a few times. One junction end does not reproduce the germline sequence, and a read error may be involved. V and J are TRBV7-7 and TRBJ2-5, with D possibly matching TRBD2 (5 bases). This CDR3 is built from 15 residues. Germline lookup yields CDR1 SSHAT and CDR2 FNYEAQ (reference sequence). DNA of the CDR3: TGTGCTAGCACCAGCTTAGATCGGGAACAAGAGACCCAGTACTTC. Translation gives CASTSLDREQETQYF.

The V call is TRBV30, the J call TRBJ1-2; D may be TRBD1 (5 bases). The germline V and J ends were trimmed by 0 bases and 4 bases, with 33 bases remaining between them. The CDR3 spans 21 residues. CDR1 GTSNPN and CDR2 SVGIG come from the germline V gene (reference sequence). In DNA form, the CDR3 reads TGTGCCTGGAGTGTACGGGGGTCAGGGTACTTGCGGGGCCAGACTTCCTATGGCTACACCTTC. It specifies CAWSVRGSGYLRGQTSYGYTF.

The chain uses TRBV7-9 and TRBJ2-5, with 9 bases that match TRBD1. Per the germline V gene, CDR1 is SEHNR and CDR2 is FQNEAQ (reference sequence). The CDR3 runs 14 residues. V was pared by 5 bases and J by 5 bases, with 6 bases of the junction left unmatched. In DNA form, the CDR3 reads TGTGCCAGCAGCGGGGACAGGGCCCGGGAGACCCAGTACTTC. It codes for CASSGDRARETQYF.

The chain combines TRBV30 with TRBJ1-1; D gene unclear. This CDR3 contains 14 residues. Looked up from germline, CDR1 is GTSNPN and CDR2 is SVGIG (reference sequence). V was clipped by 0 bases and J by 5 bases, with 13 bases between them. In nucleotides, the CDR3 is TGTGCCTGGAGTGTACTCGGGCGCAGGACTGAAGCTTTCTTT. This encodes CAWSVLGRRTEAFF.

The chain couples TRBV19 to TRBJ1-2; the D gene is possibly TRBD1 (5 bases). Per the germline V gene, CDR1 is LNHDA and CDR2 is SQIVND (reference sequence). This CDR3 has 16 residues. V gave up 8 bases and J gave up 6 bases, with 25 bases separating them. The CDR3 sequence: CASAAPGMGPGHGYTF. DNA of the CDR3: TGTGCCAGTGCTGCCCCGGGTATGGGGCCGGGCCATGGCTACACCTTC.

This chain's CDR3 is CASSLGEGGDSYEQYF. DNA for the CDR3: TGCGCCAGCAGCTTAGGGGAGGGCGGGGACTCCTACGAGCAGTACTTC. The V gene is TRBV5-1, the J gene TRBJ2-7, with 7 bases that match TRBD2. Germline CDR1 is SGHRS and CDR2 is YFSETQ. The CDR3 is 16 amino acids. J was trimmed by 0 bases and V by 2 bases; bases with no gene match: 8.